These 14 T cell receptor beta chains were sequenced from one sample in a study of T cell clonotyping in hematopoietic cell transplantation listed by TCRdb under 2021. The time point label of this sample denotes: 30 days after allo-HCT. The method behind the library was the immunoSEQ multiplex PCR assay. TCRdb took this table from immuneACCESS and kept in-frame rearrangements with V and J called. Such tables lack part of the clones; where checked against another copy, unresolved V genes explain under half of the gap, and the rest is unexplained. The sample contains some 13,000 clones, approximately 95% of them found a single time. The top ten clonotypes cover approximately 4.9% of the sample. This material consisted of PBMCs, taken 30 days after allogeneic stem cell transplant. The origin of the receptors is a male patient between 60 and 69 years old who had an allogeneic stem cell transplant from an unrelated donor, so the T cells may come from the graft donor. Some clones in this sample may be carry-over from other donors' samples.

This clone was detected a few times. The DNA of the CDR3 is TGTGCCAGCAGTTACTCGTCCCAGGGAACTGAAGCTTTCTTT. Translated, it gives CASSYSSQGTEAFF. The genes are TRBV6-5 and TRBJ1-1; D is perhaps TRBD1 (5 bases). V was pared by 0 bases and J by 5 bases, with 10 bases between. Germline CDR1 reads MNHEY; CDR2 reads SVGAGI. This CDR3 is built from 14 residues.

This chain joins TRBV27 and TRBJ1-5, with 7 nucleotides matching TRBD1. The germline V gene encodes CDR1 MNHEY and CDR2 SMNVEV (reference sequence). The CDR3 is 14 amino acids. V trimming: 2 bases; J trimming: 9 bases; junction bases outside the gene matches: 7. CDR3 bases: TGTGCCAGCAGTTTAGGAGGGGGCAACCGGCCCCAGCATTTT. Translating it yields CASSLGGGNRPQHF.

CDR3 protein: CSVEDPGEQFF. The CDR3 DNA reads TGCAGCGTTGAAGATCCCGGTGAGCAGTTCTTC. J is TRBJ2-1 and V is TRBV29-1; D ambiguous. Germline CDR1 and CDR2: SQVTM and ANQGSEA. This CDR3 has 11 residues. Trimming took off 0 bases at V and 9 bases at J, with 6 bases between the two ends.

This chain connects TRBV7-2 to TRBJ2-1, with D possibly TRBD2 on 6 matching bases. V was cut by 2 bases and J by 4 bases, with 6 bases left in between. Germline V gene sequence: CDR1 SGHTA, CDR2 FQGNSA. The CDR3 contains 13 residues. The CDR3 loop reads CASSLRGYNEQFF. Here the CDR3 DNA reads TGTGCCAGCAGCTTACGGGGGTACAATGAGCAGTTCTTC.

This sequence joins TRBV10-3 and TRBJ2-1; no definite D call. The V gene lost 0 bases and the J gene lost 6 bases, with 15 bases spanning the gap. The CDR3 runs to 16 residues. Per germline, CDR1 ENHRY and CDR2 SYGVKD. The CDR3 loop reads CAISESKGVTFNEQFF. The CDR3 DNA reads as TGTGCCATCAGTGAGTCGAAGGGTGTAACCTTCAATGAGCAGTTCTTC.

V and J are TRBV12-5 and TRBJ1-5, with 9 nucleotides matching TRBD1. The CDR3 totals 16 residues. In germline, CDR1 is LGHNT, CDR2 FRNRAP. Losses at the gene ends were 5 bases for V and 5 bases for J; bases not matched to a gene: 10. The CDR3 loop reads CASGPLDRGDDQPQHF. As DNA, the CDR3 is TGTGCTAGTGGTCCGCTGGACAGGGGAGACGATCAGCCCCAGCATTTT.

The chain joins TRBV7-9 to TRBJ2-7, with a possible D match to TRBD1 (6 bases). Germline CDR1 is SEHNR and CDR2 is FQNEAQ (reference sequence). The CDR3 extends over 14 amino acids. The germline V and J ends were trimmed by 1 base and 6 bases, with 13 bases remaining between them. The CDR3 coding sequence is TGTGCCAGCAGCTTAGTAAACCGGGACACCGAGCAGTACTTC. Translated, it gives CASSLVNRDTEQYF.

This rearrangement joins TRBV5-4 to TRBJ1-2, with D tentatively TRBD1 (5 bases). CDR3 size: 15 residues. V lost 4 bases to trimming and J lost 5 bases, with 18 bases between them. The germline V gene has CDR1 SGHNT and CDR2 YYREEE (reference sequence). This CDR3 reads CASSQTGGESYGYTF. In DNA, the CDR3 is TGTGCCAGCAGCCAAACAGGAGGAGAATCTTATGGCTACACCTTC. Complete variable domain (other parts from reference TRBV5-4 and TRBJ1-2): ETGVTQSPTHLIKTRGQQVTLRCSSQSGHNTVSWYQQALGQGPQFIFQYYREEENGRGNFPPRFSGLQFPNYSSELNVNALELDDSALYLCASSQTGGESYGYTFGSGTRLTVV.

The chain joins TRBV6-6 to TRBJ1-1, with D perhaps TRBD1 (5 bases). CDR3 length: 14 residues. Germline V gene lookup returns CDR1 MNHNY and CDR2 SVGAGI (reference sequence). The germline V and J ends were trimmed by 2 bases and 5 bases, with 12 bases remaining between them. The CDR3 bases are TGTGCCAGCAGTTACGGGCGACCAGGGACTGAAGCTTTCTTT. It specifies CASSYGRPGTEAFF.

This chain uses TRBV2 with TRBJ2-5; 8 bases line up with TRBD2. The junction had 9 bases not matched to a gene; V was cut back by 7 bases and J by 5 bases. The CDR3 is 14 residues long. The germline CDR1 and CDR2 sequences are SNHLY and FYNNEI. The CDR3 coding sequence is TGTGCCAGCAAGAGCGGGGGTGTACAGGAGACCCAGTACTTC. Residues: CASKSGGVQETQYF.

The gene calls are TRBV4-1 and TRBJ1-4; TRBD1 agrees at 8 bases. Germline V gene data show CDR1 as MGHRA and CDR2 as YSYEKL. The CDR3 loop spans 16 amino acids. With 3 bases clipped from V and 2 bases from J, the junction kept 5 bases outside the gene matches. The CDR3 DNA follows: TGCGCCAGCAGCCATCTCCGGACAGGGACTAATGAAAAACTGTTTTTT. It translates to CASSHLRTGTNEKLFF.

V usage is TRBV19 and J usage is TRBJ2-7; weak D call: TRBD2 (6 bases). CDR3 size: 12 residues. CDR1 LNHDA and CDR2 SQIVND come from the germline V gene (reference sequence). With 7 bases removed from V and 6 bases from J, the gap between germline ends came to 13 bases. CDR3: CASKGFGSEQYF. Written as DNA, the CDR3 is TGTGCCAGTAAGGGGTTCGGGAGCGAGCAGTACTTC.

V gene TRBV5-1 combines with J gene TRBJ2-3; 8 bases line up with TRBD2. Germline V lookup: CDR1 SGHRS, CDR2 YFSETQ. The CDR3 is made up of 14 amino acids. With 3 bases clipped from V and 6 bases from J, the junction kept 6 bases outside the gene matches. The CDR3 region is CASSSGGAEDTQYF. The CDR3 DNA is TGCGCCAGCAGCTCGGGGGGGGCCGAGGATACGCAGTATTTT. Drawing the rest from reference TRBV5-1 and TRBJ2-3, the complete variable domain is KAGVTQTPRYLIKTRGQQVTLSCSPISGHRSVSWYQQTPGQGLQFLFEYFSETQRNKGNFPGRFSGRQFSNSRSEMNVSTLELGDSALYLCASSSGGAEDTQYFGPGTRLTVL.

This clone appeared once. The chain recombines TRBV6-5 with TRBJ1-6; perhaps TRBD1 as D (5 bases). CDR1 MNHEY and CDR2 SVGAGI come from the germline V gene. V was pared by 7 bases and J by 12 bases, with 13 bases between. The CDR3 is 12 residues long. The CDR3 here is CASTFPGGPLHF. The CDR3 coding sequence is TGTGCCAGCACGTTCCCCGGGGGACCCCTCCACTTT.